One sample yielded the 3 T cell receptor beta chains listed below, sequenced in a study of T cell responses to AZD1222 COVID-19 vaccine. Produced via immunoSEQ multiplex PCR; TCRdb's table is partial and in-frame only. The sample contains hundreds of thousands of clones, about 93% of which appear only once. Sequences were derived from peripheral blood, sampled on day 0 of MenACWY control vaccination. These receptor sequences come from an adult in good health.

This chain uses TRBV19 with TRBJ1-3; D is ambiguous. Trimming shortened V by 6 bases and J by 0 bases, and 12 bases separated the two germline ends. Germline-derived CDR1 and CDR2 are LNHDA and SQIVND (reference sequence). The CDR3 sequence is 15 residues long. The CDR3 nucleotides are TGTGCCAGTAGCAACGGACTATTCTCTGGAAACACCATATATTTT. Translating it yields CASSNGLFSGNTIYF.

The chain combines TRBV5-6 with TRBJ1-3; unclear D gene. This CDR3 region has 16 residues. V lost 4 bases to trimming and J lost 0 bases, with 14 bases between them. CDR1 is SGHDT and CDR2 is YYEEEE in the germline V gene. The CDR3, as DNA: TGTGCCAGCAGCCCGGCTGGCAGATACTCTGGAAACACCATATATTTT. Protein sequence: CASSPAGRYSGNTIYF. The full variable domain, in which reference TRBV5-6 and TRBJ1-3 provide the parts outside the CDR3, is DAGVTQSPTHLIKTRGQQVTLRCSPKSGHDTVSWYQQALGQGPQFIFQYYEEEERQRGNFPDRFSGHQFPNYSSELNVNALLLGDSALYLCASSPAGRYSGNTIYFGEGSWLTVV.

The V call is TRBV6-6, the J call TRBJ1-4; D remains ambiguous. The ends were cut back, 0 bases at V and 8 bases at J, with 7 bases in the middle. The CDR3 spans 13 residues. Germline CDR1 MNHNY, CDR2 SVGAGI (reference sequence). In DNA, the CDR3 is TGTGCCAGCAGTTACTCCCCAAGGGAAAAACTGTTTTTT. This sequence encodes CASSYSPREKLFF.